What follows are 18 T cell receptor beta chains derived from one specimen sequenced in a study of post-analysis software for immune sequencing data. Regarding the study as a whole: TRBV5-6, TRBV5-1 and TRBV20-1 belonged to a set of roughly 5 TRBV segments that were more frequent in patients than controls.

TCR beta libraries were prepared from cDNA with unique molecular identifiers. One entry per CDR3 protein, called by TCRdb with MiXCR from the PCR reads. The sample has just over 250,000 distinct CDR3 sequences; 35% to 40% are singletons. No antigen has been identified for these receptors. Sequencing was done on a sample of blood. The receptors derive from a girl aged 10-17 years with multiple sclerosis.

The chain joins TRBV6-4 to TRBJ2-1; the match to TRBD2 covers 10 bases. Trimming removed 5 bases from V and 8 bases from J; junction bases left unmatched: 9. This CDR3 has 15 amino acids. Germline values: CDR1 MRHNA, CDR2 SNTAGT. The CDR3 DNA reads TGTGCCAGCAGTAATCTAGCTAGCGGGAGACATGAGCAGTTCTTC. It is translated as CASSNLASGRHEQFF.

The rearrangement links TRBV7-2 to TRBJ1-1; D perhaps matches TRBD1 (5 bases). Deletions cut 4 bases from V and 0 bases from J, with 12 bases between. This CDR3 spans 15 amino acids. Looked up from germline, CDR1 is SGHTA and CDR2 is FQGNSA. Written as DNA, the CDR3 is TGTGCCAGCAGCTCCGTTCGGGGCCTGAACACTGAAGCTTTCTTT. It is translated as CASSSVRGLNTEAFF.

This clonotype was counted many times. This chain joins TRBV4-1 and TRBJ2-1, with a tentative D call TRBD2 (6 bases). Germline values: CDR1 MGHRA, CDR2 YSYEKL. The CDR3 is made up of 20 amino acids. Trimming pared 1 base from V and 0 bases from J, leaving 22 bases between. CDR3 sequence: CASSQALAGRFLPSYNEQFF. The CDR3 nucleotides read TGCGCCAGCAGCCAAGCTTTGGCGGGGAGATTTCTTCCCTCCTACAATGAGCAGTTCTTC.

This clonotype occurred many times. J is TRBJ2-3 and V is TRBV20-1; 9 nucleotides line up with TRBD2. The CDR3 loop spans 16 amino acids. J gave up 5 bases and V 6 bases, and 15 bases lay outside the gene matches. The germline V gene encodes CDR1 DFQATT and CDR2 SNEGSKA (reference sequence). The CDR3, as DNA: TGCAGTGCAGTTGGGCTAGCGGGAAAACTCAAAGATACGCAGTATTTT. It codes for CSAVGLAGKLKDTQYF.

The chain is built from TRBV6-1 and TRBJ2-3; weak D call: TRBD1 (6 bases). Looked up from germline, CDR1 is MNHNS and CDR2 is SASEGT. CDR3 length: 17 amino acids. Trimming left V 4 bases short and J 0 bases short, with 17 bases between. DNA for the CDR3: TGTGCCAGCAGTGCCACTTGGACAGCCGCGAGCACAGATACGCAGTATTTT. This gives the protein CASSATWTAASTDTQYF.

Turning to this clonotype: A read error may be the cause here, since a much bigger clone is one base away. The rearrangement joins TRBV7-9 to TRBJ2-1, with a tentative D call TRBD2 (6 bases). Per germline, CDR1 SEHNR and CDR2 FQNEAQ (reference sequence). The CDR3 length is 15 residues. V dropped 6 bases and J dropped 0 bases, with 12 bases sitting between them. CDR3 nucleotides: TGTGCCAGCAGTCAGAACGGGAGCTCCTACAATGAGCAGTTCTTC. Protein sequence: CASSQNGSSYNEQFF. Drawing the rest from reference TRBV7-9 and TRBJ2-1, the complete variable domain is DTGVSQNPRHKITKRGQNVTFRCDPISEHNRLYWYRQTLGQGPEFLTYFQNEAQLEKSRLLSDRFSAERPKGSFSTLEIQRTEQGDSAMYLCASSQNGSSYNEQFFGPGTRLTVL.

This clonotype was seen a handful of times. V and J are TRBV24-1 and TRBJ2-5, with 7 bases that match TRBD1. With 4 bases clipped from V and 1 base from J, the junction kept 2 bases outside the gene matches. The CDR3 extends over 14 amino acids. CDR1 and CDR2 (germline): KGHDR, SFDVKD. DNA of the CDR3: TGTGCCACCAGTGAAGGGACAGCCCAAGAGACCCAGTACTTC. Translated: CATSEGTAQETQYF.

At least ten counts were recorded for this clonotype. The genes are TRBV7-9 and TRBJ2-3; 12 nucleotides match TRBD2. This CDR3 is built from 15 residues. Losses at the gene ends were 1 base for V and 4 bases for J; bases not matched to a gene: 0. The germline gives CDR1 SEHNR, CDR2 FQNEAQ (reference sequence). CDR3 protein: CASSLGTSGADTQYF. CDR3 bases: TGTGCCAGCAGCTTAGGGACTAGCGGGGCAGATACGCAGTATTTT. The variable domain in full, with the rest retrieved from reference TRBV7-9 and TRBJ2-3, is DTGVSQNPRHKITKRGQNVTFRCDPISEHNRLYWYRQTLGQGPEFLTYFQNEAQLEKSRLLSDRFSAERPKGSFSTLEIQRTEQGDSAMYLCASSLGTSGADTQYFGPGTRLTVL.

As to this clonotype: This may stem from a read error, because a much larger clone lies one nucleotide away. The chain employs TRBV7-2 and TRBJ2-1; 11 nucleotides line up with TRBD2. CDR1 and CDR2 (germline): SGHTA, FQGNSA. The CDR3 runs 14 residues. The CDR3 reads CASSLDPLAGDQVF. CDR3 nucleotide sequence: TGTGCCAGCAGCTTAGATCCACTAGCGGGAGACCAGGTCTTC.

The chain employs TRBV7-9 and TRBJ1-1; D gene uncertain. Trimming left V 1 base short and J 1 base short, with 10 bases between. The germline V gene encodes CDR1 SEHNR and CDR2 FQNEAQ (reference sequence). The CDR3 runs to 15 residues. The CDR3 is CASSLVLSRNTEAFF. CDR3 nucleotide sequence: TGTGCCAGCAGCTTAGTTCTTTCCCGGAACACTGAAGCTTTCTTT.

This clonotype occurred a few times. The rearrangement links TRBV28 to TRBJ1-1; TRBD1 matches at 10 bases. Germline V gene data show CDR1 as MDHEN and CDR2 as SYDVKM. The J segment lost 6 bases and the V segment lost 2 bases, leaving 6 bases of the junction unmatched. The CDR3 runs 15 residues. The CDR3 coding sequence is TGTGCCAGCAGTTTAACCCGGACAGGGGGGGCTGAAGCTTTCTTT. It translates to CASSLTRTGGAEAFF.

This clonotype was recorded at least ten times. The chain links TRBV10-3 to TRBJ2-5, with no clear D. This CDR3 is built from 14 residues. V was pared by 3 bases and J by 1 base, with 9 bases between. Germline CDR1 ENHRY, CDR2 SYGVKD. CDR3 DNA: TGTGCCATCAGTGAAGATGGGCCCCAAGAGACCCAGTACTTC. Its translation is CAISEDGPQETQYF.

The chain joins TRBV29-1 to TRBJ2-4, with TRBD1 as a possible D gene (5 bases). The DNA end favors TRBJ2-5, so the J call may be wrong. CDR1 and CDR2 from the germline V gene are SQVTM and ANQGSEA. The CDR3 consists of 13 residues. CDR3 coding DNA: TGCAGCGTTGGAAGGGGTGGCCAAGAGACCCAGTACTTC. Translation: CSVGRGGQETQYF.

As concerns this clonotype: One junction end disagrees with the germline gene, perhaps due to a read error. The gene calls are TRBV25-1 and TRBJ1-5, with D possibly matching TRBD1 (5 bases). CDR1 and CDR2 from the germline V gene are MGHDK and SYGVNS. This CDR3 contains 14 residues. CDR3 nucleotides: TGTGCCAGCAGGGAAGCGGGGGGAAATCGGCCCCAGCATTTT. Translation gives CASREAGGNRPQHF.

This clonotype has a count of ten or more. The chain combines TRBV12-3 or TRBV12-4 with TRBJ1-1, with D maybe TRBD1 (5 bases). Trimming cost V 5 bases and J 2 bases, with 18 bases left between them. This CDR3 contains 16 residues. Written as DNA, the CDR3 is TGTGCCAGCAGTCCGCCTATTGGCAGGGCAAACACTGAAGCTTTCTTT. This codes for CASSPPIGRANTEAFF.

This clonotype has a handful of counts. A read error may be the cause here, since a much bigger clone is one base away. V usage is TRBV9 and J usage is TRBJ2-1, with D unresolved. Germline V gives CDR1 SGDLS, CDR2 YYNGEE. The ends were cut back, 1 base at V and 6 bases at J, with 11 bases in the middle. This CDR3 spans 14 amino acids. The CDR3 is CASSVQPDSNEQFF. The CDR3 DNA is TGTGCCAGCAGCGTACAGCCTGACTCCAATGAGCAGTTCTTC. The whole variable domain, filled in from reference TRBV9 and TRBJ2-1, reads DSGVTQTPKHLITATGQRVTLRCSPRSGDLSVYWYQQSLDQGLQFLIQYYNGEERAKGNILERFSAQQFPDLHSELNLSSLELGDSALYFCASSVQPDSNEQFFGPGTRLTVL.

The chain couples TRBV25-1 to TRBJ1-2, with D hard to call. CDR1 is MGHDK and CDR2 is SYGVNS in the germline V gene. This CDR3 spans 15 amino acids. The V and J ends lost 3 bases and 5 bases respectively, with 16 bases between them. CDR3 protein: CASSDYSGRAYGYTF. The CDR3 bases are TGTGCCAGCAGTGACTATAGCGGGAGGGCTTATGGCTACACCTTC.

This clonotype was detected once. The chain couples TRBV5-1 to TRBJ1-6, with 8 bases lining up with TRBD1. The CDR3 length is 14 residues. After removal of 6 bases from V and 5 bases from J, the junction contained 4 bases not matched to a gene. Looked up from germline, CDR1 is SGHRS and CDR2 is YFSETQ. The CDR3 bases are TGCGCCAGCACGAAGACAGGGGATAATTCACCCCTCCACTTT. Amino acid sequence: CASTKTGDNSPLHF.